The TCR beta chain described here comes from a study of shared T cell receptors in the human thymus. Sequencing used immunoSEQ multiplex PCR; TCRdb keeps in-frame clones, though not all of them. Of roughly 560,000 clones in the sample, about 84% are singletons; the top ten hold about 0.013%. This clone appeared once. The ends were cut back, 0 bases at V and 6 bases at J, with 26 bases in the middle. This CDR3 has 19 residues. Germline loops: CDR1 SGHNT, CDR2 YYREEE (reference sequence). The sample also formed part of further work on human thymus T cells. That study reports: Thymic resections from corrective heart surgery supplied the tissue.

The TCR comes from a boy younger than two with a congenital heart defect. The sample taken for sequencing was thymocytes. This sequence joins TRBV5-4 and TRBJ2-3; tentatively, D is TRBD2 (7 bases). The CDR3 bases are TGTGCCAGCAGCTTGGGGGGGCTTGGGGTAAGCGGGACTGCTGATACGCAGTATTTT. This encodes CASSLGGLGVSGTADTQYF. Drawing the rest from reference TRBV5-4 and TRBJ2-3, the complete variable domain is ETGVTQSPTHLIKTRGQQVTLRCSSQSGHNTVSWYQQALGQGPQFIFQYYREEENGRGNFPPRFSGLQFPNYSSELNVNALELDDSALYLCASSLGGLGVSGTADTQYFGPGTRLTVL.